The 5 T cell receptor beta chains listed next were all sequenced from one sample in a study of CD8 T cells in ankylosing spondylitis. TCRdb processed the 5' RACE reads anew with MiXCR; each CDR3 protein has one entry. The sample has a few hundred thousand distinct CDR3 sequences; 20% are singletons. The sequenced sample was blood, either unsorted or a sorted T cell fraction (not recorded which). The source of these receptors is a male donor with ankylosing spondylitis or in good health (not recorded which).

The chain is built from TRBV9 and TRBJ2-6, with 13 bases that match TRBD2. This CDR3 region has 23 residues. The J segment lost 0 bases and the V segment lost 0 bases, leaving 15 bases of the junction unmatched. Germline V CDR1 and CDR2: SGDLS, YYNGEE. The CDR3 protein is CASSVGFRGGTSGIYSGANVLTF. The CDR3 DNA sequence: TGTGCCAGCAGCGTAGGCTTCCGGGGGGGGACTAGCGGGATATACTCTGGGGCCAACGTCCTGACTTTC.

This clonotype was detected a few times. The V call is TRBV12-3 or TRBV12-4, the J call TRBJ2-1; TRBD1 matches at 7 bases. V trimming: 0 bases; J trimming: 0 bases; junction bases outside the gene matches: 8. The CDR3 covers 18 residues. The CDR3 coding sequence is TGTGCCAGCAGTTTAGCGAGGCAGGGGGTAAGCTCCTACAATGAGCAGTTCTTC. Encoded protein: CASSLARQGVSSYNEQFF.

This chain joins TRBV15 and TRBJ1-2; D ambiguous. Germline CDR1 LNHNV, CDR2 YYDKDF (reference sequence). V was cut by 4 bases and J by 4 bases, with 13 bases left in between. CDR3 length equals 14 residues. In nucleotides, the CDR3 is TGTGCCACCAGCACCTCAAACCCCAGCTATGGCTACACCTTC. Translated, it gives CATSTSNPSYGYTF.

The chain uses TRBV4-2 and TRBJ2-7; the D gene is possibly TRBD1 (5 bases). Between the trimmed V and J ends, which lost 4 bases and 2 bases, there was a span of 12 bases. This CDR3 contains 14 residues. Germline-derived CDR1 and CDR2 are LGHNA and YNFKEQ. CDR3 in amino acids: CASSPGWGAYEQYF. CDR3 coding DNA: TGTGCCAGCAGCCCCGGGTGGGGCGCCTACGAGCAGTACTTC.

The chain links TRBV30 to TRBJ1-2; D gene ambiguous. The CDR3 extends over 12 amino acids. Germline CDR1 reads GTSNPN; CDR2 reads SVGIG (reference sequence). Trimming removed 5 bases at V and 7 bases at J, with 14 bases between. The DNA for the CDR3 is TGTGCCTGGGGAGGCGGGCCGTCTGGCTACACCTTC. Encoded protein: CAWGGGPSGYTF.